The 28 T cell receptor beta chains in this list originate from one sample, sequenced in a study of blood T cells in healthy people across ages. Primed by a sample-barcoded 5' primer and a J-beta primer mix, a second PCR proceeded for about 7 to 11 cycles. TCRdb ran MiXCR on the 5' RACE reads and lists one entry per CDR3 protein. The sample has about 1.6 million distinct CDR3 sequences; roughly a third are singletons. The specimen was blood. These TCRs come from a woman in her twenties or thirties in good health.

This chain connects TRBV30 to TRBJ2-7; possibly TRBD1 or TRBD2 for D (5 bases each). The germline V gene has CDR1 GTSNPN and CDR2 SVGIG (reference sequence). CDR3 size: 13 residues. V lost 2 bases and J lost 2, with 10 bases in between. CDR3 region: CAWSLGATYEQYF. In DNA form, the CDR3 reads TGTGCCTGGAGTCTCGGGGCCACCTACGAGCAGTACTTC.

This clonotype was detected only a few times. The CDR3 sequence is CASTSSAAYLNEQFF. The CDR3 DNA is TGTGCCAGCACCTCCAGCGCAGCCTACCTCAATGAGCAGTTCTTC. The chain recombines TRBV12-3 or TRBV12-4 with TRBJ2-1; D unclear. The CDR3 has 15 amino acids. V gave up 7 bases and J gave up 6 bases, with 19 bases separating them.

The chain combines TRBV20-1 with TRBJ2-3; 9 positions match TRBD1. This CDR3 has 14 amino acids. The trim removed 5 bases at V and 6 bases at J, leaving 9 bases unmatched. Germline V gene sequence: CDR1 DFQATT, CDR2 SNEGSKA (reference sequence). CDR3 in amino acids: CSARPGTGIDTQYF. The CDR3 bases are TGCAGTGCTCGTCCCGGGACAGGGATTGATACGCAGTATTTT.

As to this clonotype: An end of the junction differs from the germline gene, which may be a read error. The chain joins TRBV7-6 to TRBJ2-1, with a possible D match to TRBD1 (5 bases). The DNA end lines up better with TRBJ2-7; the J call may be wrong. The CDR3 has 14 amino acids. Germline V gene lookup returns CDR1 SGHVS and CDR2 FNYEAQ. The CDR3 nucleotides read TGTGCCTGCAGCAACACAGGCTCCTACAATGAGCAGTACTTC. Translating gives CACSNTGSYNEQYF.

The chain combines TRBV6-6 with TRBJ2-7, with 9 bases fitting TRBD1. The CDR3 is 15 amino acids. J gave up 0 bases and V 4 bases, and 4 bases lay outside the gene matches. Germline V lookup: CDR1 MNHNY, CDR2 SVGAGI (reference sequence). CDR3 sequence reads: CASSSGDRASYEQYF. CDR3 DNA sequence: TGTGCCAGCAGTTCCGGGGACAGGGCCTCCTACGAGCAGTACTTC.

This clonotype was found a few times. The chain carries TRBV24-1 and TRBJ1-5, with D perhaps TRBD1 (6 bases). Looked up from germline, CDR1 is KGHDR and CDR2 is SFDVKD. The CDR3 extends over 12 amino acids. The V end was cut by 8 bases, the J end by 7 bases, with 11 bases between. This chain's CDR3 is CATKEGDQPQHF. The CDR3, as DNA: TGTGCCACCAAGGAGGGGGACCAGCCCCAGCATTTT.

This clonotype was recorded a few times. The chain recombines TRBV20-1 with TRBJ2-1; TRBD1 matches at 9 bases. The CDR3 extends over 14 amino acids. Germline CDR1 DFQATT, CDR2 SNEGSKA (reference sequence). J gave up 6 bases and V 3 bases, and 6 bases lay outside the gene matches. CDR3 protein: CSASSGTGSNEQFF. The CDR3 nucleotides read TGCAGTGCTAGTTCCGGGACAGGGAGCAATGAGCAGTTCTTC.

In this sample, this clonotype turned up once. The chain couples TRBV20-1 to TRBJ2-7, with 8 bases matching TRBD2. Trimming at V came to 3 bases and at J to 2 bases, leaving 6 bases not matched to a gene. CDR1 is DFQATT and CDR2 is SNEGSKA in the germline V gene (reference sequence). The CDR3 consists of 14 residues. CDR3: CSASPSGQTYEQYF. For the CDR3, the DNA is TGCAGTGCTAGTCCTAGCGGGCAAACCTACGAGCAGTACTTC.

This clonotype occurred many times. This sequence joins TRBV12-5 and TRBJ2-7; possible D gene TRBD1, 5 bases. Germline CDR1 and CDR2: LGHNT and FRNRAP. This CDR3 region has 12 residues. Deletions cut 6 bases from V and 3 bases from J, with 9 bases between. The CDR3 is CASGPDSYEQYF. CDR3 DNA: TGTGCTAGTGGCCCCGACAGCTACGAGCAGTACTTC.

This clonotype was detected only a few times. The CDR3 DNA is TGTGCCACCAGGCGGGGGGTTGGAACAGATACGCAGTATTTT. Encoded protein: CATRRGVGTDTQYF. This chain uses TRBV15 with TRBJ2-3, with 8 bases matching TRBD2. Trimming took 6 bases from V and 3 from J; bases not matched to a gene: 5. Germline assignment: CDR1 LNHNV and CDR2 YYDKDF (reference sequence). This CDR3 contains 14 residues.

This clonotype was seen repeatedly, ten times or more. CDR3 sequence: CASSETGQGREQYF. The CDR3, as DNA: TGTGCCAGCAGTGAAACGGGACAGGGACGCGAGCAGTACTTC. V and J are TRBV6-1 and TRBJ2-7; 9 bases are a match to TRBD1. Germline V gene sequence: CDR1 MNHNS, CDR2 SASEGT. Unmatched junction bases numbered 5, after V lost 2 bases and J lost 6 bases. This CDR3 contains 14 residues.

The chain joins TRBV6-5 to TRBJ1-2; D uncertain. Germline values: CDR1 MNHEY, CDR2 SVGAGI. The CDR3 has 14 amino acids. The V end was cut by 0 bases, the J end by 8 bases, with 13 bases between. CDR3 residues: CASSYSEGIAGYTF. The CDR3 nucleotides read TGTGCCAGCAGTTACTCAGAGGGAATAGCCGGCTACACCTTC.

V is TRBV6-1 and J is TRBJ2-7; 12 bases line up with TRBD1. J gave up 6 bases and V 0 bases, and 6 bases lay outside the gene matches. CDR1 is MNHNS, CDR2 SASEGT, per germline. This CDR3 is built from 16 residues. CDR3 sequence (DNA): TGTGCCAGCAGTGAAGCTATGGGACAGGGGGCGGCCGAGCAGTACTTC. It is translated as CASSEAMGQGAAEQYF.

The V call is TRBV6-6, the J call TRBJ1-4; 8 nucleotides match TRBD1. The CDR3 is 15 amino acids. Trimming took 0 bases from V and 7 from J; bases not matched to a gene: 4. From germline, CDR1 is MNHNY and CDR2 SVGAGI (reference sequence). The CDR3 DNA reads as TGTGCCAGCAGTTACTCGTCAGGGGGCGGTGAAAAACTGTTTTTT. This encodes CASSYSSGGGEKLFF.

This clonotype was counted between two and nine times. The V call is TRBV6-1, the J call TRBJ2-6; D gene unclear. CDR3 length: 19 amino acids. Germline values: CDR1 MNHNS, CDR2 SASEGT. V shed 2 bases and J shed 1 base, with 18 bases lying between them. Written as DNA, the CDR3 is TGTGCCAGCAGTGAATTTAGGCCCGAACTCATGTCTGGGGCCAACGTCCTGACTTTC. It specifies CASSEFRPELMSGANVLTF.

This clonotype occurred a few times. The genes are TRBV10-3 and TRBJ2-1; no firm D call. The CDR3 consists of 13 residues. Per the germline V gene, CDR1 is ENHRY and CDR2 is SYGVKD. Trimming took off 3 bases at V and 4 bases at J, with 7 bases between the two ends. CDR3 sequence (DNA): TGTGCCATCAGTGACGTCCTTTACAATGAGCAGTTCTTC. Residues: CAISDVLYNEQFF.

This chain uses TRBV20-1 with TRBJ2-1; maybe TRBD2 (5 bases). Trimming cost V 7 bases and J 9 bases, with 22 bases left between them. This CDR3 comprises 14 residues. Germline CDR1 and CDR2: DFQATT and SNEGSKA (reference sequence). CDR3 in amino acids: CSGDGLAGKPEQFF. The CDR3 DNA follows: TGCAGTGGTGACGGGCTAGCAGGAAAGCCTGAGCAGTTCTTC.

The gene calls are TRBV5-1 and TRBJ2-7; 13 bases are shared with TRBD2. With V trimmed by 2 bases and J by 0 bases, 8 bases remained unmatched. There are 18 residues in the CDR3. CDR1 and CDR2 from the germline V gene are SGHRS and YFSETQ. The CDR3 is CASSFGLAGDQSSYEQYF. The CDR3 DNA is TGCGCCAGCAGCTTCGGACTAGCGGGAGACCAGAGCTCCTACGAGCAGTACTTC.

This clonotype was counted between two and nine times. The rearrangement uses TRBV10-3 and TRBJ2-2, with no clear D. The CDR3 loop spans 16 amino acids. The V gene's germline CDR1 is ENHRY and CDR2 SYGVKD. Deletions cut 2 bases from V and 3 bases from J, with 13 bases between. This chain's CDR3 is CAISENTYRDTGELFF. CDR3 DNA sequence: TGTGCCATCAGTGAGAACACATATCGGGACACCGGGGAGCTGTTTTTT.

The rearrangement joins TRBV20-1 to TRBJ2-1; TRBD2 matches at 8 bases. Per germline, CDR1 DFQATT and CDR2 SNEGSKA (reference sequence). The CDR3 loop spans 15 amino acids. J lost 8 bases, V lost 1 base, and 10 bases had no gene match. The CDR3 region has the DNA TGCAGTGCTAGAGTTAGCGGGGTGGCCTTCGATGAGCAGTTCTTC. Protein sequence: CSARVSGVAFDEQFF.

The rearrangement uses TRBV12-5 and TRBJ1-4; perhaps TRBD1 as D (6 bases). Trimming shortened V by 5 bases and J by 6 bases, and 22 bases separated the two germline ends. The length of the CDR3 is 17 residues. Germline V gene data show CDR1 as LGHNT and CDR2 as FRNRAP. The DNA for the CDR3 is TGTGCTAGTGGTCAGGGTGTTAAACAGGGCACTGATGAAAAACTGTTTTTT. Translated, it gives CASGQGVKQGTDEKLFF.

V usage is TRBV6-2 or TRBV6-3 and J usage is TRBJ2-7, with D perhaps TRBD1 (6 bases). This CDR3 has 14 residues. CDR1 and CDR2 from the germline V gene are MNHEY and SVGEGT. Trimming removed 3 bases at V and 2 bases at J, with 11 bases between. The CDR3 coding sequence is TGTGCCAGCAGTTATAGGACAGCCCCCTACGAGCAGTACTTC. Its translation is CASSYRTAPYEQYF.

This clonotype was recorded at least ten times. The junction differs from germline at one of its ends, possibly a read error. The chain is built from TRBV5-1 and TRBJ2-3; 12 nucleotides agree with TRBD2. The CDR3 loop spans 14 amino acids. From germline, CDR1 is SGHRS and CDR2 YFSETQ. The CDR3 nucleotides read TGTGCCAGCAGCACAGGACTAGCGGGGGATACGCAGTATTTT. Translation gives CASSTGLAGDTQYF.

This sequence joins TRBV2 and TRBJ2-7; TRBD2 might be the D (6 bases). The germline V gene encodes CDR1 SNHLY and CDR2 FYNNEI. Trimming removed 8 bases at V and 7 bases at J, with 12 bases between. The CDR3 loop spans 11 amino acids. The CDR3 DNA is TGTGCCAGCGGGGGGTACGAGGAGCAGTACTTC. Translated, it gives CASGGYEEQYF.

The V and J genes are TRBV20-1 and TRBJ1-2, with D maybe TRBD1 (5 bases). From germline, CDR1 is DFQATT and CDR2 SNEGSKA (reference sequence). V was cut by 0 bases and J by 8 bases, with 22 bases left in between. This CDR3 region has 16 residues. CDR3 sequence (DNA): TGCAGTGCTAGAGATAAATTGGACACGGGGAGAAAGGGCTACACCTTC. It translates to CSARDKLDTGRKGYTF.

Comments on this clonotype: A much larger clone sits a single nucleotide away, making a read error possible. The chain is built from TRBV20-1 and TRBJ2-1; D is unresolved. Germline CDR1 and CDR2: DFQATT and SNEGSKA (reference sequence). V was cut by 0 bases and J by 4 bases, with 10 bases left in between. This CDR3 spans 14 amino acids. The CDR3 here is CSARDGVHYNEQFF. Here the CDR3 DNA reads TGCAGTGCTAGAGATGGGGTCCATTACAATGAGCAGTTCTTC.

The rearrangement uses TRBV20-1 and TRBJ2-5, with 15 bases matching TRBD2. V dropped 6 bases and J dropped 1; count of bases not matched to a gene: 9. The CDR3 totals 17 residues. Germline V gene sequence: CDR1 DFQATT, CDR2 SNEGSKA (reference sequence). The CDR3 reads CSATTGTSGGTQETQYF. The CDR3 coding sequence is TGCAGTGCCACGACGGGGACTAGCGGGGGGACCCAAGAGACCCAGTACTTC.

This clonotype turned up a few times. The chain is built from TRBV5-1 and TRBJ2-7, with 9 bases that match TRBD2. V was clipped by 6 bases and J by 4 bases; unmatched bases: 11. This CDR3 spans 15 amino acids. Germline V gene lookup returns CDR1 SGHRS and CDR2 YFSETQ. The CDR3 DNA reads TGCGCCAGCAACGCGGGAGGGACAGCAGTTTACGAGCAGTACTTC. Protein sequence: CASNAGGTAVYEQYF.